One sample yielded the 20 T cell receptor beta chains listed below, sequenced in a study of T cell responses to AZD1222 COVID-19 vaccine. Profiled with immunoSEQ multiplex PCR; TCRdb holds only in-frame clones, not every one. This table has 150,000 to 170,000 clones, 80% to 90% appearing once. The specimen was peripheral blood, collected on day 0 of MenACWY control vaccination. These receptors originate from an adult in good health.

This chain connects TRBV6-5 to TRBJ1-1, with D perhaps TRBD1 (5 bases). Trimming shortened V by 8 bases and J by 1 base, and 14 bases separated the two germline ends. The CDR3 contains 14 residues. Germline V CDR1 and CDR2: MNHEY, SVGAGI. The CDR3 region is CASGLDRGNTEAFF. CDR3 coding DNA: TGTGCCAGCGGACTAGACAGAGGGAACACTGAAGCTTTCTTT.

The chain combines TRBV28 with TRBJ1-6; no definite D call. Germline CDR1 and CDR2: MDHEN and SYDVKM. Trimming pared 8 bases from V and 8 bases from J, leaving 10 bases between. The CDR3 extends over 12 amino acids. CDR3 sequence: CASFSVDSPLHF. The CDR3 coding sequence is TGTGCCAGCTTTTCCGTCGATTCACCCCTCCACTTT. Full variable domain (outside the CDR3, taken from reference TRBV28 and TRBJ1-6): DVKVTQSSRYLVKRTGEKVFLECVQDMDHENMFWYRQDPGLGLRLIYFSYDVKMKEKGDIPEGYSVSREKKERFSLILESASTNQTSMYLCASFSVDSPLHFGNGTRLTVT.

The chain joins TRBV27 to TRBJ2-3; unclear D gene. CDR1 and CDR2 (germline): MNHEY, SMNVEV (reference sequence). CDR3 length: 16 amino acids. The V end lost 1 base, the J end lost 2 bases, and 13 bases lay between the germline ends. CDR3 nucleotide sequence: TGTGCCAGCAGTTTATTAGGGCTAGGAGTCACAGATACGCAGTATTTT. This translates into CASSLLGLGVTDTQYF.

The chain recombines TRBV4-1 with TRBJ2-7; 13 bases fit TRBD2. The CDR3 covers 15 residues. J lost 9 bases, V lost 0 bases, and 5 bases had no gene match. From germline, CDR1 is MGHRA and CDR2 YSYEKL. The CDR3 region has the DNA TGCGCCAGCAGCCAAGAGGGACTAGCGGGACAATCGCAGTACGTC. Its translation is CASSQEGLAGQSQYV.

This chain joins TRBV5-1 and TRBJ1-1; 7 nucleotides agree with TRBD1. CDR1 and CDR2 (germline): SGHRS, YFSETQ. The CDR3 sequence is 15 residues long. The V gene end was trimmed by 0 bases and the J gene end by 5 bases; junction bases not matched to a gene: 7. In DNA form, the CDR3 reads TGCGCCAGCAGCTTGGACCCAGGGGGAATAACTGAAGCTTTCTTT. Protein sequence: CASSLDPGGITEAFF.

This CDR3 is CASSPIRGGYTEAFF. The CDR3 DNA is TGTGCCAGCAGCCCTATTAGGGGGGGCTACACTGAAGCTTTCTTT. This chain joins TRBV11-2 and TRBJ1-1, with a possible D match to TRBD1 (6 bases). This CDR3 region has 15 residues. Germline V lookup: CDR1 SGHAT, CDR2 FQNNGV. Trimming shortened V by 5 bases and J by 3 bases, and 16 bases separated the two germline ends. The variable domain in full, completed from reference TRBV11-2 and TRBJ1-1, reads EAGVAQSPRYKIIEKRQSVAFWCNPISGHATLYWYQQILGQGPKLLIQFQNNGVVDDSQLPKDRFSAERLKGVDSTLKIQPAKLEDSAVYLCASSPIRGGYTEAFFGQGTRLTVV.

This clone came up once. This chain uses TRBV19 with TRBJ1-1; a possible D gene is TRBD1 (5 bases). Trimming cost V 3 bases and J 8 bases, with 19 bases left between them. Germline V gives CDR1 LNHDA, CDR2 SQIVND (reference sequence). The CDR3 runs 15 residues. The CDR3 DNA is TGTGCCAGTAGTATTCTGGGGCTTGGCGGGTCCGAAGCTTTCTTT. Protein: CASSILGLGGSEAFF.

The chain couples TRBV19 to TRBJ2-5; 13 bases are shared with TRBD2. Germline loops: CDR1 LNHDA, CDR2 SQIVND (reference sequence). This CDR3 comprises 17 residues. The junction had 11 bases not matched to a gene; V was cut back by 5 bases and J by 5 bases. The CDR3 protein is CASSPRTSGSWGETQYF. The CDR3 DNA follows: TGTGCCAGTAGTCCTAGGACTAGCGGGAGCTGGGGGGAGACCCAGTACTTC.

The chain employs TRBV5-6 and TRBJ2-7; tentative D call: TRBD1 (6 bases). This CDR3 region has 15 residues. V lost 3 bases and J lost 0, with 13 bases in between. Germline V gene lookup returns CDR1 SGHDT and CDR2 YYEEEE. The CDR3 coding sequence is TGTGCCAGCAGCTCTCATGACAGGTTCTCCTACGAGCAGTACGTC. This encodes CASSSHDRFSYEQYV.

This clone was seen only once. This rearrangement joins TRBV6-1 to TRBJ1-3; D gene unclear. This CDR3 contains 13 residues. The germline V gene has CDR1 MNHNS and CDR2 SASEGT. The V and J ends lost 0 bases and 3 bases respectively, with 3 bases between them. The CDR3 loop is CASSEARGNTIYF. For the CDR3, the DNA is TGTGCCAGCAGTGAAGCTCGTGGAAACACCATATATTTT.

In regard to this clone: This same CDR3 is encoded by further DNA sequences in the sample. The chain employs TRBV5-1 and TRBJ2-5, with TRBD1 identical over 11 bases. CDR3 length equals 16 residues. Trimming cost V 4 bases and J 0 bases; bases outside gene matches: 5. Germline V gene sequence: CDR1 SGHRS, CDR2 YFSETQ. The CDR3 is CASSGGTGGYQETQYF. In nucleotides, the CDR3 is TGCGCCAGCAGCGGGGGGACAGGGGGATACCAAGAGACCCAGTACTTC.

This clone came up once. This chain links TRBV5-1 with TRBJ1-2; unclear D gene. In germline, CDR1 is SGHRS, CDR2 YFSETQ. Trimming left V 0 bases short and J 4 bases short, with 10 bases between. CDR3 length: 14 residues. As DNA, the CDR3 is TGCGCCAGCAGCTTGGAAGCCAAGTTCTATGGCTACACCTTC. Residues: CASSLEAKFYGYTF.

The V gene is TRBV5-4, the J gene TRBJ2-3; TRBD2 matches at 12 bases. Germline-derived CDR1 and CDR2 are SGHNT and YYREEE (reference sequence). The CDR3 is made up of 19 amino acids. V shed 3 bases, J shed 4 bases, and the junction held 15 bases outside the gene matches. The CDR3 region is CASSSPGLAGSGGPDTQYF. CDR3 coding DNA: TGTGCCAGCAGCTCCCCGGGACTAGCGGGTTCAGGCGGCCCAGATACGCAGTATTTT.

This rearrangement joins TRBV6-6 to TRBJ1-5; the match to TRBD1 covers 9 bases. The trim removed 5 bases at V and 1 base at J, leaving 12 bases unmatched. In germline, CDR1 is MNHNY, CDR2 SVGAGI (reference sequence). The length of the CDR3 is 18 residues. CDR3 in DNA: TGTGCCAGCAGTCGGTCGGGACAGGGATTAAGGAGCAATCAGCCCCAGCATTTT. It is translated as CASSRSGQGLRSNQPQHF.

V is TRBV2 and J is TRBJ2-2, with a tentative D call TRBD2 (6 bases). The CDR3 sequence is 12 residues long. V was clipped by 7 bases and J by 3 bases, with 6 bases between them. The germline V gene encodes CDR1 SNHLY and CDR2 FYNNEI. The CDR3 nucleotides read TGTGCCAGCACGGGAGACACCGGGGAGCTGTTTTTT. It yields the protein CASTGDTGELFF.

The V gene is TRBV7-9, the J gene TRBJ2-7; possible D gene TRBD2, 6 bases. Germline CDR1 SEHNR, CDR2 FQNEAQ (reference sequence). CDR3 length equals 13 residues. Trimming shortened V by 5 bases and J by 0 bases, and 8 bases separated the two germline ends. CDR3 coding DNA: TGTGCCAGCAGCCGGGACTTCTCCTACGAGCAGTACTTC. It encodes CASSRDFSYEQYF.

This clone was counted a few times. V is TRBV18 and J is TRBJ2-2, with a tentative D call TRBD1 (5 bases). V lost 4 bases, J lost 0 bases, and 15 bases lay in between. The CDR3 runs 17 residues. Germline assignment: CDR1 KGHSH and CDR2 LQKENI. The CDR3 sequence: CASSLGQGATNTGELFF. The CDR3 coding sequence is TGTGCCAGCTCACTAGGTCAGGGCGCGACGAACACCGGGGAGCTGTTTTTT.

The gene calls are TRBV19 and TRBJ2-4; 8 bases line up with TRBD1. Germline assignment: CDR1 LNHDA and CDR2 SQIVND (reference sequence). The J segment lost 7 bases and the V segment lost 2 bases, leaving 10 bases of the junction unmatched. The CDR3 has 16 residues. Here the CDR3 DNA reads TGTGCCAGTAGTATAAGGAGGCCAGGGGGCGCGAACATTCAGTACTTC. It specifies CASSIRRPGGANIQYF.

This chain joins TRBV6-2 or TRBV6-3 and TRBJ1-1, with D uncertain. Germline assignment: CDR1 MNHEY and CDR2 SVGEGT. This CDR3 is 15 amino acids long. Trimming took off 0 bases at V and 3 bases at J, with 11 bases between the two ends. DNA for the CDR3: TGTGCCAGCAGTTACTCGGATCCGGTTTACACTGAAGCTTTCTTT. Its translation: CASSYSDPVYTEAFF.

The J gene is TRBJ2-7, the V gene TRBV12-3 or TRBV12-4; maybe TRBD2 (5 bases). The V end was cut by 6 bases, the J end by 7 bases, with 10 bases between. The length of the CDR3 is 11 residues. The DNA for the CDR3 is TGTGCCAGCAGCCGGAGCGGAGAGCAGTACGTC. Its translation: CASSRSGEQYV.